These 22 T cell receptor beta chains were sequenced from one sample in a study of technical replicates of blood from a handful of donors. Only in-frame clones appear in the TCRdb table, and some are missing; sequencing was by immunoSEQ multiplex PCR. In the table there are under 110,000 clones, nearly 96% of which are singletons. Sequencing was carried out using T cells isolated from PBMCs. The origin of the receptors is a human donor in good health.

V is TRBV11-3 and J is TRBJ2-5; D call uncertain. The CDR3 has 17 residues. The V and J ends lost 1 base and 5 bases respectively, with 20 bases between them. The V gene's germline CDR1 is SGHNT and CDR2 YENEEA. CDR3 sequence (DNA): TGTGCCAGCAGCTTAGGGTCTGGTAGCCCTCTGGAGGAGACCCAGTACTTC. This encodes CASSLGSGSPLEETQYF.

The chain links TRBV10-2 to TRBJ1-5; 11 positions match TRBD1. The CDR3 has 20 residues. CDR1 and CDR2 from the germline V gene are WSHSY and SAAADI. Losses at the gene ends were 5 bases for V and 3 bases for J; bases not matched to a gene: 18. This CDR3 is CASSNMLISGTGGPNQPQHF. The CDR3 DNA reads as TGCGCCAGCAGTAATATGCTGATCTCCGGGACAGGGGGACCCAATCAGCCCCAGCATTTT.

The rearrangement joins TRBV14 to TRBJ2-3; 10 positions agree with TRBD2. Germline values: CDR1 SGHDN, CDR2 FVKESK. The V gene end was trimmed by 5 bases and the J gene end by 2 bases; junction bases not matched to a gene: 1. CDR3 length: 14 amino acids. The CDR3: CASSGLADTDTQYF. In DNA, the CDR3 is TGTGCCAGCAGCGGACTAGCGGACACAGATACGCAGTATTTT.

In this sample, this clone turned up once. The chain uses TRBV19 and TRBJ2-7; 7 positions match TRBD2. The V gene end was trimmed by 5 bases and the J gene end by 4 bases; junction bases not matched to a gene: 8. Germline values: CDR1 LNHDA, CDR2 SQIVND (reference sequence). The CDR3 consists of 14 residues. The CDR3, as DNA: TGTGCCAGTAGTTCAGCGGGAAACTTTTACGAGCAGTACTTC. Protein: CASSSAGNFYEQYF.

CDR3 protein: CATSSLPSGELFF. The CDR3 nucleotides are TGTGCCACCAGCAGTCTCCCTAGCGGGGAGCTGTTTTTT. The chain combines TRBV15 with TRBJ2-2, with D unclear. Trimming left V 3 bases short and J 7 bases short, with 9 bases between. The CDR3 is made up of 13 amino acids. Per germline, CDR1 LNHNV and CDR2 YYDKDF (reference sequence).

This clone has a single count. The genes are TRBV10-3 and TRBJ2-1, with TRBD2 as a possible D gene (5 bases). CDR3 length: 15 residues. Germline values: CDR1 ENHRY, CDR2 SYGVKD. With 7 bases removed from V and 0 bases from J, the gap between germline ends came to 13 bases. The chain's CDR3 is CAINLDSSSYNEQFF. DNA of the CDR3: TGTGCCATCAATTTGGACTCCAGCTCCTACAATGAGCAGTTCTTC.

This clone was detected only once. The chain has TRBV19 and TRBJ1-2, with TRBD1 matching over 7 bases. The germline V gene encodes CDR1 LNHDA and CDR2 SQIVND (reference sequence). There are 13 residues in the CDR3. The junction had 9 bases not matched to a gene; V was cut back by 8 bases and J by 6 bases. CDR3 residues: CASDSRGDDGYTF. CDR3 nucleotide sequence: TGTGCCAGTGACTCCAGGGGGGATGATGGCTACACCTTC.

This clone was picked up one time. The chain carries TRBV25-1 and TRBJ1-2; 8 nucleotides agree with TRBD1. Germline V gene lookup returns CDR1 MGHDK and CDR2 SYGVNS. The trim removed 4 bases at V and 8 bases at J, leaving 3 bases unmatched. The CDR3 is 12 residues long. Here the CDR3 DNA reads TGTGCCAGCAGTGGGACAGGGAGCGGCTACACCTTC. Its translation is CASSGTGSGYTF.

The chain combines TRBV28 with TRBJ2-7; D gene uncertain. The V gene lost 6 bases and the J gene lost 2 bases, with 5 bases spanning the gap. The CDR3 extends over 11 amino acids. Per germline, CDR1 MDHEN and CDR2 SYDVKM. CDR3 in amino acids: CASSSPYEQYF. The DNA for the CDR3 is TGTGCCAGCAGCAGTCCCTACGAGCAGTACTTC.

The chain has TRBV6-5 and TRBJ2-7; 7 bases fit TRBD2. J lost 7 bases, V lost 1 base, and 13 bases had no gene match. Germline values: CDR1 MNHEY, CDR2 SVGAGI. This CDR3 comprises 16 residues. The CDR3 region has the DNA TGTGCCAGCAGTTACTTATGGGAGGGCGGGGCGGGAGAGCAGTACTTC. Translating it yields CASSYLWEGGAGEQYF.

The rearrangement joins TRBV5-8 to TRBJ2-1; 9 bases align to TRBD2. V was clipped by 0 bases and J by 7 bases; unmatched bases: 11. CDR1 is SGHTS and CDR2 is YDEGEE in the germline V gene. CDR3 length: 17 residues. The CDR3 spells CASSLAWAGGPGNEQFF. The CDR3, as DNA: TGTGCCAGCAGCTTGGCCTGGGCGGGGGGGCCGGGAAATGAGCAGTTCTTC.

The chain employs TRBV11-2 and TRBJ1-2, with unresolved D. Trimming removed 5 bases from V and 4 bases from J, with 14 bases in between. This CDR3 contains 14 residues. In germline, CDR1 is SGHAT, CDR2 FQNNGV. The CDR3 protein is CASSRPRGFYGYTF. CDR3 sequence (DNA): TGTGCCAGCAGCAGACCGCGGGGATTCTATGGCTACACCTTC. Using reference TRBV11-2 and TRBJ1-2 for the parts outside the CDR3, the full variable domain is EAGVAQSPRYKIIEKRQSVAFWCNPISGHATLYWYQQILGQGPKLLIQFQNNGVVDDSQLPKDRFSAERLKGVDSTLKIQPAKLEDSAVYLCASSRPRGFYGYTFGSGTRLTVV.

The chain carries TRBV7-2 and TRBJ2-1; TRBD1 agrees at 9 bases. This CDR3 region has 21 residues. Germline CDR1 SGHTA, CDR2 FQGNSA. After removal of 0 bases from V and 8 bases from J, the junction contained 23 bases not matched to a gene. CDR3 residues: CASSLALRVHIGTGPGDEQFF. As DNA, the CDR3 is TGTGCCAGCAGCTTAGCGCTCCGCGTCCATATTGGGACAGGGCCTGGGGATGAGCAGTTCTTC. Looking up the rest from reference TRBV7-2 and TRBJ2-1 gives the full variable domain: GAGVSQSPSNKVTEKGKDVELRCDPISGHTALYWYRQSLGQGLEFLIYFQGNSAPDKSGLPSDRFSAERTGGSVSTLTIQRTQQEDSAVYLCASSLALRVHIGTGPGDEQFFGPGTRLTVL.

The V and J genes are TRBV19 and TRBJ2-1; TRBD2 aligns across 12 bases. The CDR3 length is 17 residues. Germline CDR1 is LNHDA and CDR2 is SQIVND (reference sequence). Trimming at V came to 10 bases and at J to 0 bases, leaving 10 bases not matched to a gene. The chain's CDR3 is CATFPGLAGSSYNEQFF. In nucleotides, the CDR3 is TGTGCCACATTCCCGGGACTAGCGGGTTCCTCCTACAATGAGCAGTTCTTC. Full variable domain (outside the CDR3, taken from reference TRBV19 and TRBJ2-1): DGGITQSPKYLFRKEGQNVTLSCEQNLNHDAMYWYRQDPGQGLRLIYYSQIVNDFQKGDIAEGYSVSREKKESFPLTVTSAQKNPTAFYLCATFPGLAGSSYNEQFFGPGTRLTVL.

The sample holds one count of this clone. The chain recombines TRBV28 with TRBJ2-7, with TRBD2 as a possible D gene (5 bases). This CDR3 has 12 residues. V lost 11 bases, J lost 2 bases, and 13 bases lay in between. CDR1 is MDHEN and CDR2 is SYDVKM in the germline V gene. CDR3 coding DNA: TGTGCCGCGATTAGCGTTACCTACGAGCAGTACTTC. It encodes CAAISVTYEQYF. The complete variable domain, with remaining parts taken from reference TRBV28 and TRBJ2-7, reads DVKVTQSSRYLVKRTGEKVFLECVQDMDHENMFWYRQDPGLGLRLIYFSYDVKMKEKGDIPEGYSVSREKKERFSLILESASTNQTSMYLCAAISVTYEQYFGPGTRLTVT.

This clone was seen just once. V gene TRBV7-2 combines with J gene TRBJ2-5; 8 bases align to TRBD2. Germline CDR1 is SGHTA and CDR2 is FQGNSA. Trimming at V came to 5 bases and at J to 5 bases, leaving 4 bases not matched to a gene. CDR3 size: 13 residues. The CDR3 loop is CASSPRLAETQYF. The CDR3 nucleotides read TGTGCCAGCAGCCCTCGACTAGCGGAGACCCAGTACTTC.

This clone was recorded a few times. This sequence joins TRBV12-5 and TRBJ1-1; D possibly corresponds to TRBD1 (5 bases). Germline V CDR1 and CDR2: LGHNT, FRNRAP. This CDR3 is 13 amino acids long. The V and J ends lost 3 bases and 4 bases respectively, with 9 bases between them. This CDR3 reads CASGFRDGTEAFF. For the CDR3, the DNA is TGTGCTAGTGGTTTCAGGGATGGCACTGAAGCTTTCTTT.

V gene TRBV5-1 combines with J gene TRBJ1-4; no reliable D call. CDR3 length equals 13 residues. The germline CDR1 and CDR2 sequences are SGHRS and YFSETQ. The V end lost 7 bases, the J end lost 6 bases, and 13 bases lay between the germline ends. The CDR3 loop reads CASCALGDEKLFF. CDR3 bases: TGCGCCAGCTGCGCTCTCGGGGATGAAAAACTGTTTTTT.

The chain couples TRBV4-2 to TRBJ2-7; 9 bases match TRBD1. This CDR3 comprises 14 residues. Germline trimming cut 1 base from V and 6 bases from J; bases unmatched to any gene: 4. Germline V lookup: CDR1 LGHNA, CDR2 YNFKEQ. The CDR3 loop is CASSQGDRAPEQYF. In DNA, the CDR3 is TGTGCCAGCAGCCAAGGGGACAGGGCCCCCGAGCAGTACTTC.

The V and J genes are TRBV6-5 and TRBJ2-7; TRBD1 might be the D (5 bases). CDR3 size: 14 residues. V lost 2 bases to trimming and J lost 4 bases, with 12 bases between them. The germline gives CDR1 MNHEY, CDR2 SVGAGI. The CDR3, as DNA: TGTGCCAGCAGTTACAGGGGCAATGGATACGAGCAGTACTTC. Encoded protein: CASSYRGNGYEQYF.

The chain carries TRBV4-2 and TRBJ2-3; 7 nucleotides agree with TRBD1. The J segment lost 3 bases and the V segment lost 0 bases, leaving 21 bases of the junction unmatched. Per germline, CDR1 LGHNA and CDR2 YNFKEQ. The CDR3 has 21 amino acids. Here the CDR3 reads CASSQEGLRAATGMVTDTQYF. The CDR3 nucleotides are TGTGCCAGCAGCCAAGAAGGTTTACGCGCTGCGACAGGGATGGTGACAGATACGCAGTATTTT.

Details on this clone: An end of the junction does not agree with germline; a read error may underlie this. V usage is TRBV4-1 and J usage is TRBJ1-2; 8 bases fit TRBD1. The CDR3 has 13 residues. Germline CDR1 and CDR2: MGHRA and YSYEKL. The CDR3: CASSQSAGGPGVF. The CDR3 DNA reads TGCGCCAGCAGCCAATCCGCAGGGGGCCCCGGCGTCTTC.